The 21 T cell receptor beta chains presented below share a single source sample, sequenced in a study of T cell repertoires in cytomegalovirus infection. These receptors are not linked to any known antigen. TCRdb redid the calling of the reads with MiXCR, one entry per CDR3 protein. Counted here are about 350,000 distinct CDR3 sequences, roughly 34% occurring once; the ten biggest clones make up approximately 13%. Material: cultured PBMCs, obtained from culture after CMV antigen stimulation. These TCRs come from a human donor in good health (CMV status not recorded). Some clones in this sample may be carry-over from other donors' samples.

Many counts were recorded for this clonotype. This chain joins TRBV4-1 and TRBJ2-7, with D hard to call. The germline CDR1 and CDR2 sequences are MGHRA and YSYEKL. The V and J ends lost 1 base and 4 bases respectively, with 26 bases between them. The CDR3 has 19 amino acids. CDR3 region: CASSQAPSRNFAFGYEQYV. Here the CDR3 DNA reads TGCGCCAGCAGCCAAGCCCCGAGCAGGAACTTCGCGTTCGGTTACGAGCAGTACGTC.

The V call is TRBV4-1, the J call TRBJ2-3; perhaps TRBD2 as D (6 bases). The CDR3 is 18 residues long. The germline gives CDR1 MGHRA, CDR2 YSYEKL. The V and J ends lost 0 bases and 5 bases respectively, with 21 bases between them. For the CDR3, the DNA is TGCGCCAGCAGCCAAGAGAGAATAGCGGCGAATCGGAGAGATACGCAGTATTTT. It yields the protein CASSQERIAANRRDTQYF.

In this sample, this clonotype turned up a few times. The V and J genes are TRBV7-2 and TRBJ2-1; 8 bases match TRBD2. CDR3 size: 16 residues. Trimming at V came to 5 bases and at J to 4 bases, leaving 10 bases not matched to a gene. Germline CDR1 reads SGHTA; CDR2 reads FQGNSA. For the CDR3, the DNA is TGTGCCAGCAGCCAAAATCCGGCGGGAGGATACAATGAGCAGTTCTTC. Translated: CASSQNPAGGYNEQFF.

This rearrangement joins TRBV30 to TRBJ2-2, with D perhaps being TRBD1 or TRBD2 (5 bases each). The germline V and J ends were trimmed by 3 bases and 4 bases, with 9 bases remaining between them. This CDR3 region has 13 residues. CDR1 and CDR2 (germline): GTSNPN, SVGIG (reference sequence). The CDR3 region has the DNA TGTGCCTGGAGGTACGGGACCACCGGGGAGCTGTTTTTT. This encodes CAWRYGTTGELFF.

This clonotype was seen a single time. The chain links TRBV14 to TRBJ1-2, with TRBD1 as a possible D gene (6 bases). The germline gives CDR1 SGHDN, CDR2 FVKESK. The CDR3 is 13 amino acids. Deletions cut 2 bases from V and 10 bases from J, with 14 bases between. The CDR3 reads CASSQKPGHSYTF. DNA for the CDR3: TGTGCCAGCAGCCAAAAACCGGGACACTCCTACACCTTC.

Concerning this clonotype: This may stem from a read error, because a much larger clone lies one nucleotide away. The chain uses TRBV7-2 and TRBJ1-2, with 8 bases fitting TRBD1. The CDR3 extends over 13 amino acids. Trimming removed 5 bases from V and 4 bases from J; junction bases left unmatched: 3. The germline V gene encodes CDR1 SGHTA and CDR2 FQGNSA. The CDR3 DNA reads TGTGCCAGCAGCAAAGACAGGGGCTATGGCTACACCTTC. Protein: CASSKDRGYGYTF.

The chain recombines TRBV20-1 with TRBJ1-4; 10 nucleotides match TRBD1. Germline V gene data show CDR1 as DFQATT and CDR2 as SNEGSKA (reference sequence). This CDR3 region has 16 residues. The V and J ends lost 0 bases and 7 bases, in that order; junction bases with no gene match: 8. CDR3 residues: CSARDRQGALSEKLFF. The CDR3 DNA reads TGCAGTGCTAGAGATCGACAGGGGGCGCTTAGTGAAAAACTGTTTTTT.

The V and J genes are TRBV4-1 and TRBJ2-1; a weak D match, TRBD2 (5 bases). The CDR3 is 15 amino acids. With 5 bases removed from V and 1 base from J, the gap between germline ends came to 12 bases. Germline loops: CDR1 MGHRA, CDR2 YSYEKL. CDR3 coding DNA: TGCGCCAGCAGCTCGAGCGGAGAGTCCTACAATGAGCAGTTCTTC. It translates to CASSSSGESYNEQFF.

The chain has TRBV5-4 and TRBJ2-3, with 12 positions matching TRBD2. CDR1 is SGHNT and CDR2 is YYREEE in the germline V gene (reference sequence). The CDR3 totals 17 residues. V shed 4 bases, J shed 0 bases, and the junction held 6 bases outside the gene matches. In nucleotides, the CDR3 is TGTGCCAGCAGCCCCCCCGGACTAGCGGGGAGCACAGATACGCAGTATTTT. Its protein product is CASSPPGLAGSTDTQYF.

V is TRBV6-5 and J is TRBJ1-1, with TRBD1 identical over 10 bases. J was trimmed by 0 bases and V by 6 bases; bases with no gene match: 7. Germline V gene lookup returns CDR1 MNHEY and CDR2 SVGAGI. CDR3 length: 16 amino acids. For the CDR3, the DNA is TGTGCCAGCAGGCGGGGACAGGGGACTTTGAACACTGAAGCTTTCTTT. It translates to CASRRGQGTLNTEAFF.

Here the CDR3 DNA reads TGTGCCAGCAGCTCTCCGGGACAGGGGAGCAGGCAGCAGTTCTTC. Translation gives CASSSPGQGSRQQFF. This chain uses TRBV7-8 with TRBJ2-1, with 10 bases that match TRBD1. In germline, CDR1 is SGHVS, CDR2 FQNEAQ. V shed 4 bases and J 11 bases; nucleotides not matched to a gene: 11. The CDR3 runs to 15 residues.

The chain joins TRBV12-3 or TRBV12-4 to TRBJ2-1, with D possibly TRBD2 on 6 matching bases. The CDR3 spans 14 residues. Trimming removed 7 bases at V and 8 bases at J, with 18 bases between. CDR3 protein: CASTTGLTGDEQFF. The CDR3 coding sequence is TGTGCCAGCACCACCGGCCTGACGGGGGATGAGCAGTTCTTC.

This clonotype was picked up a small number of times. The V gene is TRBV20-1, the J gene TRBJ1-2; TRBD1 matches at 7 bases. Trimming cost V 3 bases and J 6 bases; bases outside gene matches: 7. The V gene's germline CDR1 is DFQATT and CDR2 SNEGSKA (reference sequence). This CDR3 is 13 amino acids long. CDR3 nucleotide sequence: TGCAGTGCTAGGGACAGGTCGGGTAATGGCTACACCTTC. Translated, it gives CSARDRSGNGYTF.

The chain joins TRBV5-5 to TRBJ2-1; 12 nucleotides align to TRBD2. V shed 0 bases, J shed 4 bases, and the junction held 5 bases outside the gene matches. Germline V gives CDR1 SGHKS, CDR2 YYEKEE (reference sequence). This CDR3 spans 17 amino acids. CDR3 sequence (DNA): TGTGCCAGCAGCTTGGATCTCGGACTAGCGGGATACAATGAGCAGTTCTTC. It encodes CASSLDLGLAGYNEQFF.

The chain couples TRBV19 to TRBJ1-1, with D possibly TRBD1 on 6 matching bases. Trimming pared 8 bases from V and 5 bases from J, leaving 21 bases between. Germline V lookup: CDR1 LNHDA, CDR2 SQIVND (reference sequence). The CDR3 covers 15 residues. The CDR3 region is CASHGEGGKWTEAFF. CDR3 coding DNA: TGTGCCAGTCATGGGGAGGGGGGTAAGTGGACTGAAGCTTTCTTT.

This clonotype appeared a few times. The J gene is TRBJ2-3, the V gene TRBV7-3; TRBD2 aligns across 8 bases. CDR1 and CDR2 from the germline V gene are SGHTA and FQGTGA. The CDR3 covers 15 residues. The trim removed 1 base at V and 3 bases at J, leaving 3 bases unmatched. The DNA for the CDR3 is TGTGCCAGCAGCTTAATGGGCGGGAGGACAGATACGCAGTATTTT. Amino acid sequence: CASSLMGGRTDTQYF.

The chain recombines TRBV7-2 with TRBJ1-5, with 8 bases fitting TRBD1. CDR3 length equals 15 residues. Per the germline V gene, CDR1 is SGHTA and CDR2 is FQGNSA. Trimming cost V 4 bases and J 7 bases; bases outside gene matches: 9. CDR3 in DNA: TGTGCCAGCAGCTCCCGACAGGGGAAAGGGCAGCCCCAGCATTTT. Amino acids: CASSSRQGKGQPQHF.

The chain couples TRBV7-2 to TRBJ2-5; no clear D gene. V gave up 3 bases and J gave up 4 bases, with 15 bases separating them. This CDR3 spans 15 amino acids. From germline, CDR1 is SGHTA and CDR2 FQGNSA. The chain's CDR3 is CASSFRPPQRETQYF. The CDR3 DNA reads as TGTGCCAGCAGCTTCCGCCCCCCCCAGCGAGAGACCCAGTACTTC.

The J gene is TRBJ2-7, the V gene TRBV7-8; the match to TRBD2 covers 10 bases. V lost 0 bases, J lost 7 bases, and 6 bases stayed unmatched. This CDR3 is built from 15 residues. Germline CDR1 reads SGHVS; CDR2 reads FQNEAQ. In DNA, the CDR3 is TGTGCCAGCAGCTTAGCTAGCGGGAGGTCGGGGGAGCAGTACTTC. Translated: CASSLASGRSGEQYF.

This clonotype has a count of ten or more. DNA for the CDR3: TGTGCCAGCAGCTTTAAGGCTCCCGGGGAGCTGTTTTTT. This codes for CASSFKAPGELFF. The chain uses TRBV7-2 and TRBJ2-2; D gene ambiguous. Trimming removed 3 bases from V and 6 bases from J, with 8 bases in between. Germline loops: CDR1 SGHTA, CDR2 FQGNSA. This CDR3 is 13 amino acids long. Supplemented by reference TRBV7-2 and TRBJ2-2, the full variable domain reads GAGVSQSPSNKVTEKGKDVELRCDPISGHTALYWYRQSLGQGLEFLIYFQGNSAPDKSGLPSDRFSAERTGGSVSTLTIQRTQQEDSAVYLCASSFKAPGELFFGEGSRLTVL.

The gene calls are TRBV6-6 and TRBJ1-5; D not resolved. Germline V CDR1 and CDR2: MNHNY, SVGAGI (reference sequence). The CDR3 has 14 amino acids. Trimming left V 2 bases short and J 0 bases short, with 5 bases between. The CDR3 nucleotides read TGTGCCAGCAGTTACAGAAATAGCAATCAGCCCCAGCATTTT. This codes for CASSYRNSNQPQHF.